The sequence of this T cell receptor (beta chain) was determined in a study of response to subunit inactivated influenza vaccine. MiXCR was run by TCRdb on the RT-PCR reads, yielding one entry per CDR3 protein. The sample includes just under 550,000 distinct CDR3 sequences, under 25% of them seen just once. The sample holds many counts of this clonotype. Germline V gives CDR1 SGHRS, CDR2 YFSETQ. This CDR3 has 15 residues. The V gene end was trimmed by 1 base and the J gene end by 8 bases; junction bases not matched to a gene: 6. This sample also belongs to another study, concerning T cells expressing NK-cell markers. Per that study: For TCR beta, cDNA was produced by 5'RACE template switching with UMIs. Sorting was restricted to alpha-beta TCR T cells by an anti-gamma-delta TCR antibody in several experiments. These clonotypes also led the CD3+CD56-NKG2C+ fraction in a few donors. HCMV specificity was not established for the expanded NKG2C+ T cell clones.

The sequenced sample was CD4+ T cells sorted from PBMCs, obtained 11 to 12 days after vaccination. The source is a man aged 45-65 years who received an inactivated influenza vaccine. V and J are TRBV5-1 and TRBJ1-4; 9 bases agree with TRBD1. The CDR3 here is CASSLTGGNREKLFF. CDR3 sequence (DNA): TGCGCCAGCAGCTTGACAGGGGGCAATCGCGAAAAACTGTTTTTT.